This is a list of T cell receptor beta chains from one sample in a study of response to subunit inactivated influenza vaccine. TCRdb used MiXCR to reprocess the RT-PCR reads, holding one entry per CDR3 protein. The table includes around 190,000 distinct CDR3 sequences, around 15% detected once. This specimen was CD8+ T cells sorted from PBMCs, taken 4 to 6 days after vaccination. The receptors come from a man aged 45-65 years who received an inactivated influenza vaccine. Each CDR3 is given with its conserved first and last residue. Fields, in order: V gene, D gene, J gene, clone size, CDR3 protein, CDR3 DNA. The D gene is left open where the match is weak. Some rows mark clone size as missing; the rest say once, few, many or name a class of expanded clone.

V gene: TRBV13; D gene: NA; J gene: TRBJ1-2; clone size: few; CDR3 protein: CASSLGRLGEANYGYTF; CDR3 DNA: TGTGCCAGCAGCTTAGGCCGGCTCGGGGAAGCCAACTATGGCTACACCTTC
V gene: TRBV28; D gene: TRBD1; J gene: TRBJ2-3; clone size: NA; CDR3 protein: CASSGGQGYTDTQYF; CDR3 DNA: TGTGCCAGCAGTGGAGGACAGGGTTACACAGATACGCAGTATTTT
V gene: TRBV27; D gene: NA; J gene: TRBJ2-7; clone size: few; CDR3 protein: CASSFSAGGSYEQYF; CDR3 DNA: TGTGCCAGCAGTTTCAGCGCCGGGGGCTCCTACGAGCAGTACTTC
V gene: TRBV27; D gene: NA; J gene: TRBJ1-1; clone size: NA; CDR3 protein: CASNGQGSTEAFF; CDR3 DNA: TGTGCCAGCAATGGGCAGGGCAGCACTGAAGCTTTCTTT
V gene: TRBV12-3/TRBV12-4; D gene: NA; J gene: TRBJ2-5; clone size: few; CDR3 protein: CASSLGGSGRETQYF; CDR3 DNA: TGTGCCAGCAGTTTAGGAGGTAGTGGTAGAGAGACCCAGTACTTC
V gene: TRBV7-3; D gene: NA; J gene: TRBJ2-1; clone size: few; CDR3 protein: CASSLMGGSLNEQFF; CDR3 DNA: TGTGCCAGCAGCTTAATGGGAGGTTCCCTAAATGAGCAGTTCTTC
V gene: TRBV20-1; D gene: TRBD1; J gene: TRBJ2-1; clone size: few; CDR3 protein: CSASDRDYNEQFF; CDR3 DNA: TGCAGTGCTAGTGACAGGGATTACAATGAGCAGTTCTTC
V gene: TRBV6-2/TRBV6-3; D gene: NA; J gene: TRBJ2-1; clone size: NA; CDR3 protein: CASSVFLGDEQFF; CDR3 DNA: TGTGCCAGCTCGGTCTTCCTTGGGGATGAGCAGTTCTTC
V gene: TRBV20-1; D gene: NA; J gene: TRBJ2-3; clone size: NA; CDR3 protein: CSARRGRESADTQYF; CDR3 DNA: TGCAGTGCTAGACGGGGCAGGGAAAGCGCCGATACGCAGTATTTT
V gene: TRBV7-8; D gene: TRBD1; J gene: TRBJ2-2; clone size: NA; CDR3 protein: CASSHGLWDRSFPGELFF; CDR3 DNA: TGTGCCAGCAGCCACGGCCTCTGGGACAGGAGTTTCCCCGGGGAGCTGTTTTTT
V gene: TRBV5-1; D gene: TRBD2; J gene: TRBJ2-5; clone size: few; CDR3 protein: CASSPWGTSGSLQETQYF; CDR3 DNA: TGCGCCAGCAGCCCGTGGGGGACTAGCGGGAGCCTCCAAGAGACCCAGTACTTC
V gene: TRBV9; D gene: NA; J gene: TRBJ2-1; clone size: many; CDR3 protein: CASSVGDEQFF; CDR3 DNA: TGTGCCAGCAGCGTGGGGGATGAGCAGTTCTTC
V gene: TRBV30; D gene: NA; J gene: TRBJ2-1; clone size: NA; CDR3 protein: CAWSVTRPNEQFF; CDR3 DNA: TGTGCCTGGAGTGTGACTAGACCCAATGAGCAGTTCTTC
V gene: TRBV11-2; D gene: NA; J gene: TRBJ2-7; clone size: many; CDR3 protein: CASSELTYEQYF; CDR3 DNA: TGTGCCAGCAGCGAACTCACATACGAGCAGTACTTC
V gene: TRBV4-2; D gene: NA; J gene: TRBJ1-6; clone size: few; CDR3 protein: CASSQREGANSPLHF; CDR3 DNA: TGTGCCAGCAGCCAAAGGGAAGGGGCTAATTCACCCCTCCACTTT
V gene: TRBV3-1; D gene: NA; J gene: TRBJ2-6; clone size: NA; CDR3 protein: CASSLEYPGANVLTF; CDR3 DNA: TGTGCCAGCAGCCTAGAATATCCTGGGGCCAACGTCCTGACTTTC
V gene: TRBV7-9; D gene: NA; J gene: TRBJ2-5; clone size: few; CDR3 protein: CASDQGTQYF; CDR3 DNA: TGTGCCAGCGATCAGGGGACCCAGTACTTC
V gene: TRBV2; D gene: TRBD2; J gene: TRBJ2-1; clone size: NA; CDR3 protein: CASSPSVGTSGGYSYNEQFF; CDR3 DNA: TGTGCCAGCAGTCCTTCGGTAGGGACTAGCGGGGGGTACTCCTACAATGAGCAGTTCTTC
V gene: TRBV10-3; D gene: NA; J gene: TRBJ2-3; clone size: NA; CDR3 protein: CAVGDTQYF; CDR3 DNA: TGTGCAGTTGGAGATACGCAGTATTTT
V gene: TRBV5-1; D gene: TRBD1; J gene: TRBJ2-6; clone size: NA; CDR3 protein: CATGAGTGSSGANVLTF; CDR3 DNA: TGCGCCACGGGGGCCGGGACAGGGAGCTCTGGGGCCAACGTCCTGACTTTC
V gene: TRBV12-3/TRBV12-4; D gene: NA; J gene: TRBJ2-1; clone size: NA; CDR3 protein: CASSFGDNEQFF; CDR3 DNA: TGTGCCAGCAGTTTTGGAGACAATGAGCAGTTCTTC
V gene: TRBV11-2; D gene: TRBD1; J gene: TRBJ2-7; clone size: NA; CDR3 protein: CASSLGGDSYEQYF; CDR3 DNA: TGTGCCAGCAGCTTAGGAGGGGACAGCTACGAGCAGTACTTC
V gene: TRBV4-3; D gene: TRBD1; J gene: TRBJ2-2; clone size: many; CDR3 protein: CASSQRQGAFTGELFF; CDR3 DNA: TGCGCCAGCAGCCAGAGACAGGGGGCTTTCACCGGGGAGCTGTTTTTT
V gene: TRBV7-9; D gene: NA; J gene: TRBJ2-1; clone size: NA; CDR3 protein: CASSLVWNAEQFF; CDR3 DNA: TGTGCCAGCAGCTTAGTATGGAACGCTGAGCAGTTCTTC
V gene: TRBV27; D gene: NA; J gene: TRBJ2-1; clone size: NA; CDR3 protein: CASSFGGSEQFF; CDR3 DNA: TGTGCCAGCAGTTTTGGAGGGAGTGAGCAGTTCTTC
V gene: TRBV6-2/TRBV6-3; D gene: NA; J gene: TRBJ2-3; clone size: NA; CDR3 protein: CASSYNLMLDTQYF; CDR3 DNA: TGTGCCAGCAGTTACAACCTCATGCTGGATACGCAGTATTTT
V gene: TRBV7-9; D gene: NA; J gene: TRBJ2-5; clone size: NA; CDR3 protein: CASSSPWGEETQYF; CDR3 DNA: TGTGCCAGCAGCTCGCCATGGGGGGAAGAGACCCAGTACTTC
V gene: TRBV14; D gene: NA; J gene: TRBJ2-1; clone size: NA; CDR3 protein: CATADRVAYNEQFF; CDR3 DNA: TGTGCCACCGCGGACAGAGTAGCCTACAATGAGCAGTTCTTC
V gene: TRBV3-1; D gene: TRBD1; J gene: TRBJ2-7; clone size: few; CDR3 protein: CASSDGRGSYEQYF; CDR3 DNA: TGTGCCAGCAGCGACGGCAGGGGGTCCTACGAGCAGTACTTC
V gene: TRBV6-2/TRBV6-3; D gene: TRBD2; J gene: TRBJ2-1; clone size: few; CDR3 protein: CASGPGLAENEQFF; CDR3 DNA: TGTGCCAGCGGGCCGGGACTAGCCGAAAATGAGCAGTTCTTC
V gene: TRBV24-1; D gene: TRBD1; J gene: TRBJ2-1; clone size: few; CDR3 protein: CATSDPNSGTVYNEQFF; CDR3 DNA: TGTGCCACCAGTGACCCGAATTCCGGGACAGTCTATAATGAGCAGTTCTTC
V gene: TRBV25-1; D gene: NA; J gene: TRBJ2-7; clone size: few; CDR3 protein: CASTGRRLYSSYEQYF; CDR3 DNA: TGTGCCAGCACGGGGCGGAGGCTATACTCTTCCTACGAGCAGTACTTC
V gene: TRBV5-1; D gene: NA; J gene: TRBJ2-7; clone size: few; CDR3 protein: CASSFGAGSHYEQYF; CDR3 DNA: TGCGCCAGCAGCTTCGGGGCAGGGAGCCACTACGAGCAGTACTTC
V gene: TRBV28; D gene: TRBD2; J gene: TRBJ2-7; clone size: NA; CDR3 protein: CASSNTLAGFGEQYF; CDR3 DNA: TGTGCCAGCAGCAATACACTAGCGGGATTCGGCGAGCAGTACTTC
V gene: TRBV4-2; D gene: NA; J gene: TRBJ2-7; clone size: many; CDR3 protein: CASSQEVGTVLYEQYF; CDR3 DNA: TGTGCCAGCAGCCAAGAGGTCGGGACGGTTCTGTACGAGCAGTACTTC
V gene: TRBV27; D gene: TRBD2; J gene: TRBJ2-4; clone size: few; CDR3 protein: CASRRWASGGKNIQYF; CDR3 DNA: TGTGCCAGCAGGAGGTGGGCGAGCGGGGGAAAAAACATTCAGTACTTC
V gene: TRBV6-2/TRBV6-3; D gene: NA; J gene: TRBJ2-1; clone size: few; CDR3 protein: CASSELRNNEQFF; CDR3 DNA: TGTGCCAGCAGTGAGCTTCGCAACAATGAGCAGTTCTTC
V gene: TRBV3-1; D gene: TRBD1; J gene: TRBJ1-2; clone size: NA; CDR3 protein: CASSQWTGEGYTF; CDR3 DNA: TGTGCCAGCAGCCAGTGGACAGGGGAAGGCTACACCTTC
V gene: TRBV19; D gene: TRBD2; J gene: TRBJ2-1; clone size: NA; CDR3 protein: CASSRAGGPAYNEQFF; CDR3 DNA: TGTGCCAGTAGTCGGGCGGGAGGACCAGCCTACAATGAGCAGTTCTTC